This TCR beta chain was profiled in a study of T cells in women clearing cervical HPV infection (dated by TCRdb to the late 2010s). Study-wide context: The cases were 20 to 30 women with histologically confirmed HPV16-related CIN3 or worse, and 2 of those women had invasive cancers. Controls were under 30 women whose single incident HPV16 infection cleared within 12 months without precancer or cancer developing. Blood from cases was collected at the visit where the lesion was first found, while blood from controls was collected once the infection could no longer be detected. For cases, the median interval between lesion detection and blood sampling was over 130 days, with an interquartile range of about 85 to 210 days. Because only a few women had HLA typing data, the possibility that HLA type acted as a confounder could not be ruled out. The exploratory proof-of-principle case-control study was nested within the Guanacaste HPV Natural History Study in Costa Rica and compared TCR repertoires across cervical HPV16 outcomes. Cases and controls were matched on age within five years and on year of sample collection. Cases had a median age of approximately 34 years and controls had a median age of about 41, with no significant differences in baseline characteristics. In the parent cohort, approximately 9,400 women aged 18 or older were enrolled in Guanacaste, Costa Rica, during about 1992 to 1994 and were followed for seven years. Five blinded duplicates per group were added as quality controls, so that approximately 60 samples were obtained: about 50 participants and 10 replicates.

Using the immunoSEQ assay, multiplex PCR amplified TCR beta CDR3 regions from an average of around 1,300 ng of genomic DNA per sample. Primer bias was corrected in the assay by using a complete synthetic TCR repertoire to establish an amplification baseline. The amplicons were sequenced on the Illumina platform. The paper's processing steps were these. Sequence errors were corrected by clustering with frequency ratios and a modified nearest-neighbor algorithm, and the sequences were then analyzed in the immunoSEQ Analyzer using IMGT gene definitions. TCR richness and evenness were averaged over 20 rarefaction repeats at each rarefaction depth, excluding samples with fewer sequences than the depth. Wilcoxon rank sum tests with FDR correction were used to compare relative abundances of V, D and J genes between the groups. An intraclass correlation of about 96% for TCR richness and an average of roughly 83% across 65 or so gene segments were obtained from the blinded duplicates. TCRdb re-hosts the immuneACCESS table, in-frame sequences only. Its copies lack some clones; in the studies checked, an unresolved V gene accounts for under half of them, and the cause for the rest is not known. That table furnishes V, J and clone size, whereas the DNA furnished D and trimming. This sample's table lists around 35,000 clones. Together, the top ten hold roughly 3.5% of the sample.

V is shortened by 7 bases, J by 1 base, and the region joining them spans 7 bases. Taken from cysteine to phenylalanine, the CDR3 has 12 residues. Of the CDR3's DNA, 27 bases were read; they are in frame from base 1. Regarding this clone: Its antigen is currently not known. The read comes to an end 3 residues before the CDR3 does, leaving the germline J gene to fill in the end.

What the authors observed across the whole study: Cases were distinguished from controls with an estimated AUC of about 0.8 by random forest classifiers combining richness and V gene abundances. Because the number of T cells in each sample was unknown, differences in richness could reflect differing T-cell content rather than repertoire biology. Lower TRBV6-7 relative abundance was observed in cases than in controls (0.11% versus 0.16%; Bonferroni P = 0.0008). Because of the cross-sectional design, the study could not determine whether the associations came before infection or resulted from infection, and neither effector/memory subsets nor HPV-specific T cells were isolated. Across sequencing depths, CIN3+ cases showed significantly higher TCR repertoire richness than controls, but evenness did not differ between the groups.

Every participant had a single incident cervical HPV16 infection, and prevalent HPV16 infections were excluded. Cervical HPV DNA was detected by MY09/MY11 PCR, and genotyping was performed by dot-blot hybridization. Around 15 mL of heparinized blood was centrifuged, after which the buffy coat was aliquoted, frozen at -30 degrees C, and then stored at -80 degrees C. Genomic DNA was extracted from buffy coat specimens using QIAGEN kits. This chain joins TRBV12-3 or TRBV12-4 to TRBJ1-1; TRBD1 could be the D gene, as 5 bases match. The source of this sequence is a woman between 18 and 70 years old with a cervical HPV16 infection that either progressed to CIN3+ or cleared (not recorded which). Sequences were obtained from blood buffy coat. The part of the CDR3 DNA that was read is TGTGCCAGCATCGACAGGAACACTGAA. It is translated as CASIDRNTE. In full, the CDR3 is CASIDRNTEAFF.